The T cell receptor (beta chain) described here comes from a study of T cells in Graves' hyperthyroidism and ophthalmopathy. Authors of the study amplified TCR beta CDR3 regions from RNA transcripts. HTBI primers drove first-round RT-PCR of the TCR CDR3. TCRdb analysed the multiplex PCR reads with MiXCR anew, one entry per CDR3 protein. The sample lists hundreds of thousands of distinct CDR3 sequences; less than 20% were seen once. Overall study results and limits: Model predictions of ophthalmopathy came a median around 6.5 months before onset. Most clonotypes expanded in thyroid above 0.001 were likewise present in blood.

For ophthalmopathy patients, the Clinical Activity Score was at least 3 and the NOSPECS grade at least 4; duration was under 3 months. This CDR3 contains 11 residues. V lost 6 bases and J 7 bases, leaving 6 bases between the germline ends. CDR1 and CDR2 from the germline V gene are MNHEY and SVGEGT. As regards this clonotype: As yet, its antigen is unknown.

The chain couples TRBV6-2 or TRBV6-3 to TRBJ2-2, with D unclear. The TCR originated in a man between 50 and 59 years old with Graves' ophthalmopathy. Material for sequencing was blood. The CDR3 reads CASRRIGELFF. The CDR3 nucleotides read TGTGCCAGCAGACGGATCGGGGAGCTGTTTTTT.